This T cell receptor beta chain was profiled in a study of type 1 and type 2 diabetes patients. Background on the study: Samples came from type 1 diabetic, type 2 diabetic or nondiabetic people, recruited in China.

The PCR template was genomic DNA. The TCR beta CDR3 region was amplified using 30 forward and 13 reverse primers. TCRdb itself ran the multiplex PCR reads through MiXCR, one entry per CDR3 protein. The table records 250,000 or so distinct CDR3 sequences, roughly 50% of them present only once. In germline, CDR1 is SNHLY, CDR2 FYNNEI. The V gene lost 5 bases and the J gene lost 3 bases, with 13 bases spanning the gap. The CDR3 extends over 15 amino acids. The chain is built from TRBV2 and TRBJ2-2; D is ambiguous. Source material: peripheral blood mononuclear cells (PBMCs). This sequence was found in a young man with type 2 diabetes. CDR3 sequence (DNA): TGTGCCAGCAGTTTTACCGGGTGGGACACCGGGGAGCTGTTTTTT. Translation gives CASSFTGWDTGELFF.